These 3 T cell receptor beta chains were all obtained from the same sample, sequenced in a study of human T cells and chemical hapten exposure. TCRdb re-derived calls from the RACE reads in MiXCR, one entry per CDR3 protein. The sample yields about 85,000 distinct CDR3 sequences, 8.5% to 9% seen once. Indicated time point: pre-sensitization, week 0. Regarding treatment: therapeutic diphenylcyclopropenone sensitization with weekly scalp DPC. This material consisted of whole blood, taken in connection with sensitization to the hapten diphenylcyclopropenone (DPC). These receptors came from a man aged 40-49 years with alopecia areata. Some clones in this sample may be carry-over from other donors' samples.

This clonotype has only a few counts. The chain carries TRBV18 and TRBJ2-3, with a tentative D call TRBD2 (5 bases). V was shortened by 6 bases and J by 3 bases, with 22 bases between the two germline ends. CDR1 is KGHSH, CDR2 LQKENI, per germline. The CDR3 contains 17 residues. The CDR3 DNA reads as TGTGCCAGCTCCCCCCTCGCCAGAGGGAGTGGGACAGATACGCAGTATTTT. Its protein product is CASSPLARGSGTDTQYF.

This clonotype was picked up a small number of times. V usage is TRBV7-2 and J usage is TRBJ1-6, with TRBD1 as a possible D gene (5 bases). Looked up from germline, CDR1 is SGHTA and CDR2 is FQGNSA. The CDR3 contains 14 residues. V dropped 2 bases and J dropped 10 bases, with 12 bases sitting between them. CDR3 bases: TGTGCCAGCAGCTTATATGGGACTGGGTCACCCCTCCACTTT. It yields the protein CASSLYGTGSPLHF.

This chain connects TRBV25-1 to TRBJ2-4; 8 bases align to TRBD1. Germline V CDR1 and CDR2: MGHDK, SYGVNS. CDR3 length: 15 residues. V shed 4 bases, J shed 0 bases, and the junction held 2 bases outside the gene matches. For the CDR3, the DNA is TGTGCCAGCAGTGGGGGGACAGGAGCCAAAAACATTCAGTACTTC. It codes for CASSGGTGAKNIQYF.